This paragraph reports one TCR beta chain. V lost 2 bases to trimming and J lost 8 bases, with 12 bases between them. Per germline, CDR1 MNHEY and CDR2 SVGAGI. The CDR3 extends over 14 amino acids. This entry is derived from a study of blood T cell repertoires in COVID-19. As for the study in general: The cDNA or gDNA used as material had been derived from T cells, B-cell-depleted T cells, or PBMCs.

TCRdb keeps only in-frame clones here, not all; method: immunoSEQ multiplex PCR. The sample shows 8,000 or so clones, around 88% of them seen only once. The sequencing sample was made of peripheral blood. The origin of this receptor is a woman aged 45-65 years with active or convalescent COVID-19. This chain links TRBV6-5 with TRBJ1-4, with D perhaps TRBD1 (5 bases). In nucleotides, the CDR3 is TGTGCCAGCAGTTACGGGGGAGGTGGAGAAAAACTGTTTTTT. This encodes CASSYGGGGEKLFF.